One sample yielded the 23 T cell receptor beta chains listed below, sequenced in a study of CD8 T cell repertoires and HIV-1 epitope variants. Clones were sequenced by immunoSEQ multiplex PCR, and TCRdb holds only the in-frame ones, with some missing. The data contain some 5,900 clones, roughly 65% of them singletons. The antigens of these receptors remain unknown. The sequenced material came from cultured CD8+ T cells derived from PBMCs. All receptors derive from a male donor with HIV.

Written as DNA, the CDR3 is TGTGCCTGGAATCGGGACTATGGCTACACCTTC. Translation gives CAWNRDYGYTF. This chain joins TRBV30 and TRBJ1-2; D gene unclear. Trimming took off 4 bases at V and 3 bases at J, with 6 bases between the two ends. Looked up from germline, CDR1 is GTSNPN and CDR2 is SVGIG (reference sequence). The CDR3 totals 11 residues.

This clone came up a few times. The chain uses TRBV13 and TRBJ1-1; D unclear. CDR1 and CDR2 (germline): PRHDT, FYEKMQ (reference sequence). Trimming pared 1 base from V and 4 bases from J, leaving 10 bases between. The CDR3 is 14 amino acids. CDR3: CASSLDRWITEAFF. CDR3 coding DNA: TGTGCCAGCAGCTTAGATCGTTGGATCACTGAAGCTTTCTTT.

The genes are TRBV19 and TRBJ2-1; 8 positions match TRBD1. Germline values: CDR1 LNHDA, CDR2 SQIVND (reference sequence). This CDR3 contains 13 residues. Losses at the gene ends were 3 bases for V and 9 bases for J; bases not matched to a gene: 4. The CDR3 DNA follows: TGTGCCAGTAGTATCTCAGGGGGCGTTGAGCAGTTCTTC. Its translation is CASSISGGVEQFF.

This chain connects TRBV11-2 to TRBJ1-6; D gene ambiguous. Germline CDR1 SGHAT, CDR2 FQNNGV. The CDR3 length is 14 residues. Trimming took off 5 bases at V and 14 bases at J, with 19 bases between the two ends. The CDR3 is CASSLMMRSPSLHF. DNA of the CDR3: TGTGCCAGCAGCCTAATGATGCGCTCCCCGTCCCTCCACTTT.

The gene calls are TRBV6-6 and TRBJ2-1; D is perhaps TRBD2 (6 bases). With 8 bases removed from V and 10 bases from J, the gap between germline ends came to 15 bases. CDR1 and CDR2 from the germline V gene are MNHNY and SVGAGI (reference sequence). This CDR3 has 12 residues. This chain's CDR3 is CASLGGKREQFF. As DNA, the CDR3 is TGTGCCAGCCTCGGAGGGAAGCGCGAGCAGTTCTTC.

The chain recombines TRBV7-3 with TRBJ2-5, with D possibly being TRBD1 (6 bases). The CDR3 is made up of 15 amino acids. The V end was cut by 4 bases, the J end by 4 bases, with 16 bases between. The germline CDR1 and CDR2 sequences are SGHTA and FQGTGA. The CDR3 DNA follows: TGTGCCAGCAGCTCTCAGGGGAGTGTGGGAGAGACCCAGTACTTC. Its protein product is CASSSQGSVGETQYF.

This clone was counted a few times. The J gene is TRBJ2-7, the V gene TRBV5-4, with D maybe TRBD1 (5 bases). The germline CDR1 and CDR2 sequences are SGHNT and YYREEE (reference sequence). The V end was cut by 0 bases, the J end by 0 bases, with 13 bases between. The CDR3 runs 16 residues. CDR3 loop: CASSLAIQGSSYEQYF. The CDR3 DNA reads as TGTGCCAGCAGCTTGGCCATCCAGGGTTCCTCCTACGAGCAGTACTTC.

CDR3 loop: CASGVQGARGYTF. In DNA form, the CDR3 reads TGTGCCAGCGGGGTCCAGGGGGCAAGGGGCTACACCTTC. The rearrangement uses TRBV6-1 and TRBJ1-2, with 8 bases aligning to TRBD1. CDR1 is MNHNS and CDR2 is SASEGT in the germline V gene. The CDR3 is 13 amino acids. V dropped 8 bases and J dropped 8; count of bases not matched to a gene: 10.

The chain uses TRBV5-1 and TRBJ2-5; 8 bases agree with TRBD1. Unmatched junction bases numbered 4, after V lost 3 bases and J lost 0 bases. The germline CDR1 and CDR2 sequences are SGHRS and YFSETQ. This CDR3 contains 15 residues. CDR3 loop: CASSSTGGYQETQYF. The CDR3 nucleotides are TGCGCCAGCAGCTCTACAGGGGGATACCAAGAGACCCAGTACTTC.

This rearrangement joins TRBV14 to TRBJ1-6; D is uncertain. CDR1 is SGHDN, CDR2 FVKESK, per germline. The CDR3 loop spans 16 amino acids. The ends were cut back, 1 base at V and 7 bases at J, with 14 bases in the middle. The CDR3 sequence: CASSQGLVTKNSPLHF. For the CDR3, the DNA is TGTGCCAGCAGCCAAGGATTGGTGACGAAAAATTCACCCCTCCACTTT.

The genes are TRBV21-1 and TRBJ2-6. TRBV21-1 counts as a pseudogene. The CDR3 length is 17 residues. The CDR3 loop is CASRNTLQQSRANVLTF. CDR3 DNA sequence: TGTGCCAGCAGGAACACGCTACAACAAAGTCGGGCCAACGTCCTGACTTTC.

The chain links TRBV27 to TRBJ1-1, with TRBD1 matching over 7 bases. Germline V gene data show CDR1 as MNHEY and CDR2 as SMNVEV (reference sequence). The CDR3 extends over 16 amino acids. Losses at the gene ends were 8 bases for V and 0 bases for J; bases not matched to a gene: 12. CDR3 sequence: CASAPRTGPVNTEAFF. The DNA of the CDR3 is TGTGCCAGCGCCCCCCGGACAGGACCGGTGAACACTGAAGCTTTCTTT.

V gene TRBV27 combines with J gene TRBJ2-7; the D gene is possibly TRBD1 (5 bases). Germline V gene data show CDR1 as MNHEY and CDR2 as SMNVEV (reference sequence). The CDR3 has 13 amino acids. V lost 7 bases and J 2 bases, leaving 12 bases between the germline ends. The CDR3 region is CASNARDTYEQYF. CDR3 coding DNA: TGTGCCAGCAATGCCAGGGATACCTACGAGCAGTACTTC.

The chain combines TRBV28 with TRBJ2-3, with D hard to call. Trimming left V 5 bases short and J 5 bases short, with 8 bases between. CDR1 and CDR2 from the germline V gene are MDHEN and SYDVKM. The CDR3 is 12 residues long. CDR3 sequence reads: CASSQTVDTQYF. CDR3 nucleotide sequence: TGTGCCAGCAGTCAGACTGTAGATACGCAGTATTTT.

The chain is built from TRBV6-1 and TRBJ1-6, with TRBD1 identical over 8 bases. J gave up 7 bases and V 1 base, and 6 bases lay outside the gene matches. The germline V gene has CDR1 MNHNS and CDR2 SASEGT. The CDR3 contains 16 residues. CDR3 in DNA: TGTGCCAGCAGTGAAGACTGGACAGGGTACAATTCACCCCTCCACTTT. Translating gives CASSEDWTGYNSPLHF.

The genes are TRBV4-3 and TRBJ2-1, with 15 bases lining up with TRBD2. CDR1 is LGHNA and CDR2 is YSLEER in the germline V gene. V lost 4 bases and J lost 4; bases outside the gene matches: 2. The CDR3 extends over 16 amino acids. The CDR3 sequence: CASSRTSGGDYNEQFF. The CDR3 region has the DNA TGCGCCAGCAGCCGGACTAGCGGGGGGGATTACAATGAGCAGTTCTTC.

This clone was counted only a few times. The rearrangement links TRBV7-8 to TRBJ1-4, with 9 bases lining up with TRBD1. This CDR3 is 18 amino acids long. The V gene end was trimmed by 2 bases and the J gene end by 0 bases; junction bases not matched to a gene: 7. The germline V gene encodes CDR1 SGHVS and CDR2 FQNEAQ. The CDR3 DNA reads as TGTGCCAGCAGCTTAAGGGACAGGGTAACGGCAACTAATGAAAAACTGTTTTTT. Translated, it gives CASSLRDRVTATNEKLFF.

V gene TRBV11-3 combines with J gene TRBJ2-1; TRBD2 aligns across 7 bases. The length of the CDR3 is 16 residues. The germline V gene has CDR1 SGHNT and CDR2 YENEEA. Unmatched junction bases numbered 15, after V lost 6 bases and J lost 7 bases. The CDR3 loop reads CASSSSSGAGENEQFF. In nucleotides, the CDR3 is TGTGCCAGCAGTTCCTCGAGCGGGGCGGGTGAGAATGAGCAGTTCTTC.

The chain uses TRBV5-1 and TRBJ1-6, with 9 bases matching TRBD1. Germline V gene data show CDR1 as SGHRS and CDR2 as YFSETQ. With V trimmed by 5 bases and J by 9 bases, 6 bases remained unmatched. The CDR3 is made up of 14 amino acids. This chain's CDR3 is CASSRGQGGSPLHF. The CDR3 region has the DNA TGCGCCAGCAGTCGGGGACAGGGTGGTTCACCCCTCCACTTT.

This chain uses TRBV4-3 with TRBJ2-5; 8 positions match TRBD2. Germline CDR1 and CDR2: LGHNA and YSLEER. The V and J ends lost 0 bases and 1 base, in that order; junction bases with no gene match: 7. The CDR3 is 17 amino acids. This CDR3 reads CASSQDPPGGIQETQYF. In nucleotides, the CDR3 is TGCGCCAGCAGCCAAGATCCCCCGGGGGGGATCCAAGAGACCCAGTACTTC.

V gene TRBV2 combines with J gene TRBJ2-7; tentative D call: TRBD1 (6 bases). Germline CDR1 reads SNHLY; CDR2 reads FYNNEI. Trimming removed 3 bases from V and 5 bases from J, with 14 bases in between. The CDR3 has 14 residues. DNA of the CDR3: TGTGCCAGCAGTGACTACGGACAGCGCGACGAGCAGTACTTC. Amino acid sequence: CASSDYGQRDEQYF.

The V gene is TRBV9, the J gene TRBJ1-4, with D maybe TRBD1 (5 bases). The V end was cut by 4 bases, the J end by 5 bases, with 12 bases between. This CDR3 is 14 amino acids long. Germline V gene lookup returns CDR1 SGDLS and CDR2 YYNGEE. In DNA, the CDR3 is TGTGCCAGCAGCACTGCAGGGTCCAATGAAAAACTGTTTTTT. Translation gives CASSTAGSNEKLFF.

V gene TRBV7-9 combines with J gene TRBJ2-1, with D perhaps TRBD2 (6 bases). This CDR3 has 15 amino acids. CDR1 is SEHNR, CDR2 FQNEAQ, per germline (reference sequence). V was trimmed by 8 bases and J by 4 bases, leaving 18 bases between them. The DNA of the CDR3 is TGTGCCAGCTTGCCAACGGGACTCCAATACAATGAGCAGTTCTTC. It yields the protein CASLPTGLQYNEQFF.